This T cell receptor beta chain was sequenced in a study of CXCR3-negative and CXCR3-positive naive CD8 T cells. Overall study: Across all libraries, TRB reads numbered roughly 150 million, with about 1.5 +/- 0.3 million in each library. Study outcomes and limitations: Hydrophobicity of TRB CDR3s was greater in CXCR3-positive naive cells than in CXCR3-negative naive cells. Memory cells showed distinct TRBV-TRBJ patterns, while the two naive subsets matched. Diversity was high in both naive subsets and much lower in memory cells.

The CDR3 extends over 13 amino acids. The germline CDR1 and CDR2 sequences are SQVTM and ANQGSEA. About this clonotype: Its antigen is not identified.

Preparation of TRB cDNA libraries relied on 5' RACE carrying UMI labels. TCRdb reworked the 5' RACE reads into one entry per CDR3 protein, no DNA. This sample's clone table lists fewer than 55,000 distinct CDR3 sequences. The chain combines TRBV29-1 with TRBJ2-7; lacking DNA, the TRBD1 call made by TCRdb goes unchecked. The receptor was isolated from a human donor in good health. Some clones in this sample may be carry-over from other donors' samples. Material: naive CXCR3- CD8+ T cells from blood. The subset: CD45RO-CCR7+CD27+CD95- naive CD8+ T cells lacking CXCR3 (TNR3-). CDR3 loop: CSVGQETSYEQYF.